One sample yielded the 9 T cell receptor beta chains listed below, sequenced in a study of shared clonotypes between healthy human individuals. Only in-frame clones appear in the TCRdb table, and some are missing; sequencing was by immunoSEQ multiplex PCR. This sample has millions of clones, with roughly 93% found just once. The sequenced sample was naive CD4+ T cells from PBMCs. As to subset: CD45RA+ positively selected. These receptors all come from a man younger than 30 in good health. Some clones in this sample may be carry-over from other donors' samples.

The chain joins TRBV7-8 to TRBJ2-3; 7 bases map to TRBD2. CDR1 is SGHVS and CDR2 is FQNEAQ in the germline V gene. This CDR3 is built from 13 residues. After removal of 7 bases from V and 4 bases from J, the junction contained 5 bases not matched to a gene. CDR3 sequence reads: CASKGLVSDTQYF. In DNA, the CDR3 is TGTGCCAGCAAAGGACTAGTCTCAGATACGCAGTATTTT.

This clone was picked up one time. This rearrangement joins TRBV5-1 to TRBJ2-1; TRBD2 matches 14 bases. Germline V CDR1 and CDR2: SGHRS, YFSETQ. Germline trimming cut 4 bases from V and 7 bases from J; bases unmatched to any gene: 7. The CDR3 runs to 16 residues. As DNA, the CDR3 is TGCGCCAGCAGCGTACCCGGGACTAGCGGGAGTAATGAGCAGTTCTTC. Protein sequence: CASSVPGTSGSNEQFF.

The CDR3 DNA reads as TGTGCCAGCAGCCCCTCGGGCAATCAGCCCCAGCATTTT. Translation gives CASSPSGNQPQHF. This rearrangement joins TRBV7-3 to TRBJ1-5; the D is unclear. The V and J ends lost 5 bases and 2 bases respectively, with 7 bases between them. CDR1 is SGHTA and CDR2 is FQGTGA in the germline V gene. This CDR3 has 13 amino acids.

The chain carries TRBV7-9 and TRBJ2-1, with TRBD2 matching 8 bases. The CDR3 covers 16 residues. Germline-derived CDR1 and CDR2 are SEHNR and FQNEAQ (reference sequence). V lost 5 bases and J lost 2; bases outside the gene matches: 8. The CDR3 DNA reads TGTGCCAGCAGCCCCGGTATGCGGGAGGCCTACAATGAGCAGTTCTTC. It is translated as CASSPGMREAYNEQFF.

The genes are TRBV6-5 and TRBJ2-2, with 7 bases aligning to TRBD1. Germline CDR1 MNHEY, CDR2 SVGAGI. This CDR3 region has 16 residues. Trimming at V came to 0 bases and at J to 1 base, leaving 2 bases not matched to a gene. Here the CDR3 DNA reads TGTGCCAGCAGTTACTCGGGACAGAGGAACACCGGGGAGCTGTTTTTT. This sequence encodes CASSYSGQRNTGELFF.

This clone occurred once. The chain employs TRBV2 and TRBJ2-7; D might be TRBD2 (7 bases). CDR1 SNHLY and CDR2 FYNNEI come from the germline V gene. V gave up 1 base and J gave up 3 bases, with 13 bases separating them. The CDR3 is 15 residues long. CDR3 sequence (DNA): TGTGCCAGCAGTGAAGAGGGGGGAGGGAGCTACGAGCAGTACTTC. This translates into CASSEEGGGSYEQYF. Filled out from reference TRBV2 and TRBJ2-7, the complete variable domain reads EPEVTQTPSHQVTQMGQEVILRCVPISNHLYFYWYRQILGQKVEFLVSFYNNEISEKSEIFDDQFSVERPDGSNFTLKIRSTKLEDSAMYFCASSEEGGGSYEQYFGPGTRLTVT.

The V and J genes are TRBV29-1 and TRBJ2-2; 8 bases agree with TRBD2. Losses at the gene ends were 8 bases for V and 3 bases for J; bases not matched to a gene: 11. CDR1 is SQVTM, CDR2 ANQGSEA, per germline. The CDR3 totals 15 residues. This CDR3 is CSPYEGGRYTGELFF. In nucleotides, the CDR3 is TGCAGCCCCTATGAGGGCGGGAGGTACACCGGGGAGCTGTTTTTT.

The rearrangement links TRBV7-2 to TRBJ2-3; 11 bases are a match to TRBD2. Germline CDR1 and CDR2: SGHTA and FQGNSA. V trimming: 5 bases; J trimming: 8 bases; junction bases outside the gene matches: 15. The CDR3 runs to 17 residues. As DNA, the CDR3 is TGTGCCAGCAGCCCTTTAGCGGGAGGGCCCGGGATCGGTACGCAGTATTTT. Protein sequence: CASSPLAGGPGIGTQYF.

This clone was seen a single time. This sequence joins TRBV7-6 and TRBJ2-1, with a possible D match to TRBD1 (6 bases). The length of the CDR3 is 17 residues. Between the trimmed V and J ends, which lost 1 base and 4 bases, there was a span of 17 bases. Germline V CDR1 and CDR2: SGHVS, FNYEAQ. The CDR3 loop is CASSLVAGQGLYNEQFF. The CDR3, as DNA: TGTGCCAGCAGCTTAGTTGCGGGCCAGGGGTTATACAATGAGCAGTTCTTC.